This TCR beta chain stems from a study of shared clonotypes between healthy human individuals. Study findings and constraints: Memory subsets had estimated richness that was generally smaller than that of naive subsets.

Generated by immunoSEQ multiplex PCR, the TCRdb table keeps only in-frame clones and is missing some. The sample has 2 million to 3 million clones; roughly 93% are singletons. Comments on this clone: The antigen is not known.

Germline V CDR1 and CDR2: SGHNT, YYREEE (reference sequence). CDR3 length equals 12 residues. Trimming took 6 bases from V and 1 from J, leaving 6 bases between them. This receptor was taken from a young man in good health. Some clones in this sample may be carry-over from other donors' samples. J is TRBJ2-3 and V is TRBV5-4; D not resolved. The sample was naive CD4+ T cells from PBMCs. Described subset: CD45RA+ positively selected. CDR3 amino acids: CASMAGTDTQYF. Here the CDR3 DNA reads TGTGCCAGCATGGCTGGCACAGATACGCAGTATTTT.